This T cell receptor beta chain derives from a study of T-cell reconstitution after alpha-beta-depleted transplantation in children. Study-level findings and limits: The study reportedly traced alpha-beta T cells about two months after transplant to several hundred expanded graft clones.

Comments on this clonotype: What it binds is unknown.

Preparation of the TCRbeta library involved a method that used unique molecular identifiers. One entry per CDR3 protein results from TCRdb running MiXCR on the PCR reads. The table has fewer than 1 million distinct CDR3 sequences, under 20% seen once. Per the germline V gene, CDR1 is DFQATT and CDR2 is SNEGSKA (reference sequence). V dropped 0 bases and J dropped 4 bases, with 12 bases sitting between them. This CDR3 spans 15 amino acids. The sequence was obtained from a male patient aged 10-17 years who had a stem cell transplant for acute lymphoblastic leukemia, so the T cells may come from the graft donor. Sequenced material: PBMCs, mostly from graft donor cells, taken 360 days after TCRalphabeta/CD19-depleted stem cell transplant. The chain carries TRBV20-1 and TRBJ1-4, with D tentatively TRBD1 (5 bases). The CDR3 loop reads CSARDLGTYNEKLFF. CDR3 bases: TGCAGTGCTAGAGATCTTGGGACCTATAATGAAAAACTGTTTTTT.